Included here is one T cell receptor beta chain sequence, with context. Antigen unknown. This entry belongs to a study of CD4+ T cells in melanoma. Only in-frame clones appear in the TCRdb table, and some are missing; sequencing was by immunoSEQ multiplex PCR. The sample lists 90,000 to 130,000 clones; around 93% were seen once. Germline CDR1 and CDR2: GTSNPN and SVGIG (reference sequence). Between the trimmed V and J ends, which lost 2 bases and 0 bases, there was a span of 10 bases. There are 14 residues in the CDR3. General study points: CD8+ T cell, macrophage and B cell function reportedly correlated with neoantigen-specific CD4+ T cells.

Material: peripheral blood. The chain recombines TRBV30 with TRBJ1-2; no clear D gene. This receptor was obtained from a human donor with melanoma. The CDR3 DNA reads TGTGCCTGGAGTTTTCAGGCTTCTAACTATGGCTACACCTTC. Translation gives CAWSFQASNYGYTF.